Presented here are 29 T cell receptor beta chains from one specimen sequenced in a study of CD8+ T cells in alopecia areata. Reverse transcription of extracted RNA yielded cDNA, which provided the sequencing template. Clones were read by immunoSEQ multiplex PCR, and TCRdb kept only the in-frame ones, dropping some. Of 130,000 to 150,000 clones in the sample, approximately 50% were seen once. Specimen: CD4+ T cells sorted from blood, collected at week 0. The source is a human donor with alopecia areata.

This sequence joins TRBV7-2 and TRBJ2-7; D unresolved. The V end was cut by 5 bases, the J end by 3 bases, with 11 bases between. The CDR3 contains 13 residues. Germline values: CDR1 SGHTA, CDR2 FQGNSA. The CDR3, as DNA: TGTGCCAGCAGCCTCGGGCAGGACTACGAGCAGTACTTC. It translates to CASSLGQDYEQYF.

This chain joins TRBV2 and TRBJ1-5; TRBD1 might be the D (5 bases). The CDR3 extends over 15 amino acids. The ends were cut back, 5 bases at V and 1 base at J, with 12 bases in the middle. Per the germline V gene, CDR1 is SNHLY and CDR2 is FYNNEI. This CDR3 is CASSKGQASNQPQHF. The CDR3, as DNA: TGTGCCAGCAGTAAGGGGCAGGCGAGCAATCAGCCCCAGCATTTT.

V usage is TRBV27 and J usage is TRBJ2-5; possibly TRBD2 for D (5 bases). CDR3 size: 14 residues. The ends were cut back, 3 bases at V and 5 bases at J, with 13 bases in the middle. The germline CDR1 and CDR2 sequences are MNHEY and SMNVEV (reference sequence). The CDR3: CASSLAGWGETQYF. The CDR3 DNA is TGTGCCAGCAGTTTGGCGGGTTGGGGTGAGACCCAGTACTTC.

This clone has a handful of counts. The chain links TRBV7-8 to TRBJ2-7; D gene ambiguous. V lost 4 bases to trimming and J lost 3 bases, with 4 bases between them. This CDR3 contains 11 residues. From germline, CDR1 is SGHVS and CDR2 FQNEAQ. The chain's CDR3 is CASSWRYEQYF. The CDR3 DNA reads TGTGCCAGCAGCTGGCGCTACGAGCAGTACTTC.

The chain couples TRBV2 to TRBJ1-1; D is ambiguous. Trimming took 5 bases from V and 0 from J, leaving 10 bases between them. Germline V lookup: CDR1 SNHLY, CDR2 FYNNEI. The CDR3 loop spans 14 amino acids. Here the CDR3 DNA reads TGTGCCAGCAGTCTTGACATACTGAACACTGAAGCTTTCTTT. As protein: CASSLDILNTEAFF.

In this sample, this clone turned up a few times. The chain recombines TRBV30 with TRBJ1-1; tentatively, D is TRBD1 (6 bases). V shed 5 bases and J shed 1 base, with 14 bases lying between them. The CDR3 runs to 14 residues. Germline V lookup: CDR1 GTSNPN, CDR2 SVGIG (reference sequence). CDR3 region: CAWVVGQWNTEAFF. The CDR3 nucleotides are TGTGCCTGGGTGGTAGGACAGTGGAACACTGAAGCTTTCTTT.

Only a few counts were recorded for this clone. This chain joins TRBV29-1 and TRBJ2-3, with D uncertain. Germline V gene lookup returns CDR1 SQVTM and CDR2 ANQGSEA. The V end lost 8 bases, the J end lost 2 bases, and 11 bases lay between the germline ends. The CDR3 runs to 12 residues. The CDR3 protein is CSSQMSTDTQYF. The CDR3 coding sequence is TGCAGCTCCCAAATGTCCACAGATACGCAGTATTTT.

The V call is TRBV11-2, the J call TRBJ2-5; no clear D. CDR3 length: 15 residues. With 4 bases removed from V and 3 bases from J, the gap between germline ends came to 15 bases. CDR1 SGHAT and CDR2 FQNNGV come from the germline V gene. The CDR3 DNA follows: TGTGCCAGCAGCTCAGAAGTGCGTTCCGAAGAGACCCAGTACTTC. Amino acids: CASSSEVRSEETQYF.

This chain links TRBV5-1 with TRBJ2-7; no definite D call. V dropped 5 bases and J dropped 2 bases, with 11 bases sitting between them. CDR3 length: 13 amino acids. Per germline, CDR1 SGHRS and CDR2 YFSETQ. CDR3 sequence (DNA): TGCGCCAGCAGTTCCCCCACCACCTACGAGCAGTACTTC. Encoded protein: CASSSPTTYEQYF.

This chain connects TRBV27 to TRBJ1-5, with unresolved D. Trimming removed 6 bases at V and 3 bases at J, with 15 bases between. The CDR3 has 15 residues. Germline V gene sequence: CDR1 MNHEY, CDR2 SMNVEV (reference sequence). The CDR3 sequence is CASSVTYGFNQPQHF. The CDR3 bases are TGTGCCAGCAGCGTAACCTACGGTTTCAATCAGCCCCAGCATTTT.

The genes are TRBV7-2 and TRBJ2-3; D unclear. Germline V gene data show CDR1 as SGHTA and CDR2 as FQGNSA. The CDR3 contains 14 residues. V lost 4 bases to trimming and J lost 1 base, with 9 bases between them. This CDR3 is CASSWQGGTDTQYF. CDR3 coding DNA: TGTGCCAGCAGCTGGCAAGGAGGCACAGATACGCAGTATTTT.

The CDR3, as DNA: TGTGCCTGGAGTGTACTAGCGGGAGTTTCGGATACGCAGTATTTT. Its protein product is CAWSVLAGVSDTQYF. This chain links TRBV30 with TRBJ2-3; 11 nucleotides align to TRBD2. Germline CDR1 is GTSNPN and CDR2 is SVGIG (reference sequence). The CDR3 is made up of 15 amino acids. V lost 0 bases to trimming and J lost 6 bases; unmatched junction nucleotides: 5.

The genes are TRBV25-1 and TRBJ2-5; TRBD1 matches at 7 bases. This CDR3 contains 14 residues. Germline V gene sequence: CDR1 MGHDK, CDR2 SYGVNS. Trimming removed 4 bases from V and 2 bases from J; junction bases left unmatched: 4. CDR3 protein: CASSAPGQQETQYF. CDR3 DNA: TGTGCCAGCAGTGCGCCGGGACAGCAAGAGACCCAGTACTTC.

The rearrangement uses TRBV29-1 and TRBJ2-3; 11 bases line up with TRBD1. Germline trimming cut 6 bases from V and 5 bases from J; bases unmatched to any gene: 7. The CDR3 runs to 14 residues. Germline CDR1 and CDR2: SQVTM and ANQGSEA. CDR3 nucleotides: TGCAGCGTCCAAGGACAGGGGGCGGTAGATACGCAGTATTTT. Residues: CSVQGQGAVDTQYF.

The chain employs TRBV29-1 and TRBJ2-3, with D possibly being TRBD1 or TRBD2 (6 bases each). The ends were cut back, 2 bases at V and 4 bases at J, with 10 bases in the middle. Germline V lookup: CDR1 SQVTM, CDR2 ANQGSEA. The CDR3 has 13 amino acids. The CDR3, as DNA: TGCAGCGTTGAAACCGGGGGCCCAGATACGCAGTATTTT. Translated, it gives CSVETGGPDTQYF.

Turning to this clone: Other DNA sequences within the sample encode an identical CDR3. The chain carries TRBV30 and TRBJ2-1; D is unclear. Germline-derived CDR1 and CDR2 are GTSNPN and SVGIG (reference sequence). V was clipped by 1 base and J by 7 bases, with 2 bases between them. This CDR3 has 10 amino acids. CDR3 sequence: CAWSDNEQFF. CDR3 nucleotide sequence: TGTGCCTGGAGTGATAATGAGCAGTTCTTC.

CDR3 sequence (DNA): TGTGCCAGCTCACCGAAAAGCGAGGACTACGAGCAGTACTTC. It translates to CASSPKSEDYEQYF. The rearrangement links TRBV18 to TRBJ2-7; D remains unclear. CDR3 length: 14 residues. V shed 3 bases and J shed 3 bases, with 12 bases lying between them. From germline, CDR1 is KGHSH and CDR2 LQKENI.

This chain links TRBV7-3 with TRBJ2-1; 11 bases align to TRBD2. Germline assignment: CDR1 SGHTA and CDR2 FQGTGA. With V trimmed by 4 bases and J by 7 bases, 3 bases remained unmatched. The CDR3 has 14 residues. The CDR3 reads CASSWGTSGNEQFF. In DNA, the CDR3 is TGTGCCAGCAGCTGGGGGACTAGCGGTAATGAGCAGTTCTTC.

This chain connects TRBV2 to TRBJ1-2; 7 positions match TRBD1. The CDR3 length is 14 residues. Trimming took 6 bases from V and 6 from J; bases not matched to a gene: 10. Germline loops: CDR1 SNHLY, CDR2 FYNNEI. CDR3 residues: CASSRTDREDGYTF. The CDR3 coding sequence is TGTGCCAGCAGCAGAACCGACAGGGAGGATGGCTACACCTTC.

This chain joins TRBV7-3 and TRBJ2-1; D gene uncertain. Germline loops: CDR1 SGHTA, CDR2 FQGTGA. CDR3 length: 12 residues. Trimming removed 4 bases from V and 13 bases from J, with 14 bases in between. The CDR3, as DNA: TGTGCCAGCAGCTCGTTCGGCGAGAGCCAGTTCTTC. Residues: CASSSFGESQFF.

This clone came up a few times. The rearrangement joins TRBV30 to TRBJ1-1; D not resolved. Germline V gene lookup returns CDR1 GTSNPN and CDR2 SVGIG (reference sequence). V lost 2 bases to trimming and J lost 0 bases, with 7 bases between them. CDR3 size: 13 residues. The CDR3, as DNA: TGTGCCTGGAGTACAGCAATGAACACTGAAGCTTTCTTT. This translates into CAWSTAMNTEAFF.

This clone was counted a few times. The chain joins TRBV6-5 to TRBJ2-1; D is unclear. Between the trimmed V and J ends, which lost 2 bases and 12 bases, there was a span of 8 bases. The CDR3 is made up of 11 amino acids. The V gene's germline CDR1 is MNHEY and CDR2 SVGAGI. The CDR3 DNA follows: TGTGCCAGCAGTTACGGAGTTGGGCAGTTCTTC. It is translated as CASSYGVGQFF.

This chain links TRBV5-6 with TRBJ2-7, with D uncertain. CDR1 and CDR2 (germline): SGHDT, YYEEEE. The CDR3 contains 12 residues. V gave up 0 bases and J gave up 1 base, with 2 bases separating them. The CDR3 sequence is CASSLESYEQYF. DNA for the CDR3: TGTGCCAGCAGCTTGGAATCCTACGAGCAGTACTTC.

As concerns this clone: At one end the junction does not follow the germline gene, possibly because of a read error. The V gene is TRBV29-1, the J gene TRBJ1-2, with a possible D match to TRBD1 (5 bases). Germline V gene sequence: CDR1 SQVTM, CDR2 ANQGSEA. The CDR3 length is 11 residues. The CDR3 DNA sequence: TGCAGCGTCGAAGACAGAGAAGTCTACACCTTC. Protein: CSVEDREVYTF.

This chain connects TRBV7-3 to TRBJ2-5; weak D call: TRBD2 (5 bases). Germline V gene lookup returns CDR1 SGHTA and CDR2 FQGTGA. The CDR3 consists of 15 residues. V lost 5 bases, J lost 5 bases, and 18 bases lay in between. The CDR3 region is CASSPRPGLLETQYF. The CDR3 DNA reads as TGTGCCAGCAGCCCAAGGCCCGGACTTTTGGAGACCCAGTACTTC.

The genes are TRBV29-1 and TRBJ2-1; TRBD2 agrees at 10 bases. The CDR3 length is 15 residues. Germline loops: CDR1 SQVTM, CDR2 ANQGSEA. The V gene end was trimmed by 4 bases and the J gene end by 8 bases; junction bases not matched to a gene: 11. This CDR3 is CSVASSGSGPDEQFF. The DNA of the CDR3 is TGCAGCGTTGCATCTAGCGGGAGCGGGCCGGATGAGCAGTTCTTC.

CDR3 nucleotides: TGTGCCAGCAGCTCCGACCCGGAGGCCTACCCGCAGTTCTTC. Amino acid sequence: CASSSDPEAYPQFF. The chain is built from TRBV7-3 and TRBJ2-1; a weak D match, TRBD2 (5 bases). Germline CDR1 reads SGHTA; CDR2 reads FQGTGA. V was cut by 4 bases and J by 12 bases, with 19 bases left in between. CDR3 length: 14 amino acids.

This chain joins TRBV29-1 and TRBJ2-2; D remains ambiguous. Germline V CDR1 and CDR2: SQVTM, ANQGSEA. V shed 3 bases and J shed 6 bases, with 8 bases lying between them. The CDR3 is 12 residues long. The CDR3 nucleotides read TGCAGCGTTGATCTAGGGTCCGGGGAGCTGTTTTTT. Translation gives CSVDLGSGELFF.

The chain uses TRBV29-1 and TRBJ2-5; 13 positions agree with TRBD2. The J call could be wrong; TRBJ2-7 is a better fit for the DNA end. CDR1 is SQVTM, CDR2 ANQGSEA, per germline. The CDR3 extends over 12 amino acids. CDR3 in amino acids: CSAGLAGAEQYF. The CDR3 DNA sequence: TGCAGCGCCGGACTAGCGGGAGCCGAGCAGTACTTC.